This T cell receptor beta chain was sequenced for a study of regulatory T cells in long-lasting Graves disease. The study's findings and limits: Favored usage of TRBV28, TRBJ1-2 and TRBJ2-5 was recorded in persistent disease.

The sample's time point: newly diagnosed GD, antithyroid drugs for less than 3 months. RNA isolated from PBMCs was used to make the TCR library. This clonotype was seen ten or more times. The antigen is not known. The CDR3 length is 12 residues. Germline CDR1 is SGHAT and CDR2 is FQNNGV. Trimming took off 2 bases at V and 6 bases at J, with 5 bases between the two ends. To make TCR beta libraries, researchers used iRepertoire HTBI primers and Arm-PCR of CDR3 regions. Original data processing: Taken together, the samples had around 66 TRBV and around 14 TRBJ segments identified. TCRdb itself ran the multiplex PCR reads through MiXCR, one entry per CDR3 protein. TCRdb, rather than the study authors, made the V and J calls. The table records roughly 350,000 distinct CDR3 sequences, around 15% of them present only once. These same data were also listed under a study on T cells in Graves' hyperthyroidism and ophthalmopathy. As reported in that work: Patients counted as stable if ophthalmopathy did not develop within 18 months. Model predictions of ophthalmopathy came a median around 6.5 months before onset.

The material was peripheral blood mononuclear cells (PBMCs), obtained at new diagnosis, from a patient treated with antithyroid drugs. The gene calls are TRBV11-2 and TRBJ2-1; D gene ambiguous. The sequence derives from a middle-aged man with Graves disease. DNA for the CDR3: TGTGCCAGCAGCTTAAGGGTCAATGAGCAGTTCTTC. Its translation: CASSLRVNEQFF.